This T cell receptor beta chain was obtained from a study of cytomegalovirus exposure and HLA in healthy donors. The V gene lost 3 bases and the J gene lost 2 bases, with 7 bases spanning the gap. This CDR3 comprises 13 residues. Germline V gene data show CDR1 as SGDLS and CDR2 as YYNGEE. Samples came from healthy bone marrow donors. Both 60 Vbeta primers and 13 Jbeta primers went into the PCR. Data came from immunoSEQ multiplex PCR; TCRdb stores just in-frame clones and leaves some out. The repertoire holds about 260,000 clones, with roughly 70% as singletons. For this clone: Its antigen is undetermined.

Broader study findings: Altogether, about 160 TCR beta chains were recorded as cytomegalovirus-associated.

Sequenced input: PBMCs. The chain joins TRBV9 to TRBJ2-3; D call uncertain. This sequence was found in a female donor in good health and CMV-seronegative. CDR3: CASSAQSTDTQYF. CDR3 DNA sequence: TGTGCCAGCAGCGCCCAATCCACAGATACGCAGTATTTT.